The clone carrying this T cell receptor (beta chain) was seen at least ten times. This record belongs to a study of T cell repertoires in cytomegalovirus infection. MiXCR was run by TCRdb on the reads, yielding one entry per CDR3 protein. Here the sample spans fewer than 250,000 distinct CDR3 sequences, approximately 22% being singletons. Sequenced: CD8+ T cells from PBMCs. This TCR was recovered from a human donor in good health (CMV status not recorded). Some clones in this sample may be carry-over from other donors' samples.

The CDR3 sequence is CSAREGNTLDYGYTF. DNA for the CDR3: TGCAGTGCTAGAGAAGGGAACACCTTGGACTATGGCTACACCTTC. The chain is built from TRBV20-1 and TRBJ1-2, with D unresolved. Germline values: CDR1 DFQATT, CDR2 SNEGSKA (reference sequence). Deletions cut 0 bases from V and 3 bases from J, with 14 bases between. The CDR3 has 15 amino acids.